This TCR beta chain originates from a study of blood T cells in healthy people across ages. Losses at the gene ends were 2 bases for V and 3 bases for J; bases not matched to a gene: 4. This CDR3 contains 15 residues. Germline values: CDR1 SGHRS, CDR2 YFSETQ. Using a J-beta primer mix together with a sample-barcoded 5' primer, a second PCR was run for about 6 to 11 cycles. Each CDR3 protein gets one entry after TCRdb re-called the 5' RACE reads with MiXCR. The sample consists of around 790,000 distinct CDR3 sequences, around 45% of them appearing once. Material: blood. The receptor was derived from a man in his 60s in good health. The gene calls are TRBV5-1 and TRBJ2-3; 9 bases match TRBD1. The CDR3 reads CASSFGQGRTDTQYF. CDR3 coding DNA: TGCGCCAGCAGCTTCGGACAGGGGCGTACAGATACGCAGTATTTT. The full variable domain, rest sourced from reference TRBV5-1 and TRBJ2-3, is KAGVTQTPRYLIKTRGQQVTLSCSPISGHRSVSWYQQTPGQGLQFLFEYFSETQRNKGNFPGRFSGRQFSNSRSEMNVSTLELGDSALYLCASSFGQGRTDTQYFGPGTRLTVL.